This paragraph covers one TCR beta chain sequence. Its antigen is unknown. These data come from a study of OX40 agonist ivuxolimab in advanced cancers. Profiled with immunoSEQ multiplex PCR; TCRdb holds only in-frame clones, not every one. The repertoire has around 85,000 clones, under 95% of them found once; the top ten carry 8.4%. Germline CDR1 is LGHNT and CDR2 is FRNRAP. The V and J ends lost 1 base and 0 bases respectively, with 25 bases between them. This CDR3 comprises 20 residues. Study-wide points: Partial responders dosed at 0.1-3.0 mg/kg displayed clonal expansion ranking among the lowest. More expanded clones were seen, on average, in CD8+ T cells than in CD4+.

The sequence was collected from an adult with an advanced solid tumor such as melanoma, head and neck, liver or kidney cancer. The genes are TRBV12-5 and TRBJ2-7; D tentatively reads TRBD1 or TRBD2 (5 bases each). The input for sequencing was CD4+ or CD8+ T cells sorted from blood, taken in a trial of the OX40 agonist ivuxolimab. The CDR3 nucleotides read TGTGCTAGTGGTTTGGAAAGAACCGGGACCCTCTGCCGAGGCTCCTACGAGCAGTACGTC. This codes for CASGLERTGTLCRGSYEQYV.